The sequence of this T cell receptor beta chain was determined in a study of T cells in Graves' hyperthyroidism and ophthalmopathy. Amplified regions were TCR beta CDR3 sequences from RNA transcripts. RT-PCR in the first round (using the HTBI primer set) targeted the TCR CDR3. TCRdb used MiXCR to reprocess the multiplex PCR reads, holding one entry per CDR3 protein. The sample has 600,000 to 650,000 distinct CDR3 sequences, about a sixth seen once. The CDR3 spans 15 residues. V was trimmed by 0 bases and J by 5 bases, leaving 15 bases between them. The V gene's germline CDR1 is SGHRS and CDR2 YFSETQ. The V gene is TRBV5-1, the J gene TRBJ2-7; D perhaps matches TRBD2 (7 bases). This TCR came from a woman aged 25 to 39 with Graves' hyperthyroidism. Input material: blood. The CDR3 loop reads CASSLAIGGLNEQYF. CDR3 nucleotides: TGCGCCAGCAGCTTGGCCATCGGGGGGCTCAACGAGCAGTACTTC.